A selection of T cell receptor beta chains follows, all from one sample in a study of T cells in Graves' hyperthyroidism and ophthalmopathy. Each CDR3 protein is one row after TCRdb ran MiXCR on the multiplex PCR reads. This sample carries fewer than 850,000 distinct CDR3 sequences, 17% of them seen once, and the ten largest clones take about a sixth. Sequenced: blood. The source is a man aged 45 to 65 with Graves' hyperthyroidism. CDR3s include the opening cysteine and the closing phenylalanine or tryptophan. D genes are given only for firm matches. Size tells how often a clone was seen (once, few, many) or the class of an expanded clone, and some rows leave it out.

TRBV6-1	TRBJ2-3	-	few	TGTGCCAGCAGTTCCCCCCTAGGGGGAGCGGGAGATACGCAGTATTTT	CASSSPLGGAGDTQYF
TRBV6-1	TRBJ2-1	TRBD2	few	TGTGCCAGCAGTGAATCTTGGAGCGGGGGGAACAATGAGCAGTTCTTC	CASSESWSGGNNEQFF
TRBV20-1	TRBJ2-2	TRBD1	many	TGCAGTGCTAGAGAAGGGACAGGGGGCGGGACCGGGGAGCTGTTTTTT	CSAREGTGGGTGELFF
TRBV14	TRBJ2-7	TRBD2	-	TGTGCCAGCAGCCTCTTAGGGGCCACTAGCGGGAACTACGAGCAGTACTTC	CASSLLGATSGNYEQYF
TRBV19	TRBJ2-7	-	many	TGTGCCAGTAGTATCCGGGACTCGTCCTACGAGCAGTACTTC	CASSIRDSSYEQYF
TRBV28	TRBJ2-3	-	few	TGTGCCAGCAGTACTCTTAAGCAGGGGCGACCAGATACGCAGTGTTTT	CASSTLKQGRPDTQCF
TRBV7-3	TRBJ2-2	TRBD1	-	TGTGCCAGCAGCCTCCGACAGGGGGACTCCGGGGAGCTGTTTTTT	CASSLRQGDSGELFF
TRBV12-3/TRBV12-4	TRBJ2-2	TRBD2	once	TGTGCCAGCAGTCCCGGAGAATCGGGACTAATAAACACCGGGGAGCTGTTTTTT	CASSPGESGLINTGELFF
TRBV6-1	TRBJ2-2	-	-	TGTGCCAGCAGTGATACGGGCACTATCTACACCGGGGAGCTGTTTTTT	CASSDTGTIYTGELFF
TRBV2	TRBJ2-3	TRBD2	many	TGTGCCAGCACCGAGGGAGCGGGAGGCCCAGATACGCAGTATTTT	CASTEGAGGPDTQYF
TRBV3-1	TRBJ1-5	-	few	TGTGCCAGCAGCCAAGGTTCCGTTCAGCCCCAGCATTTT	CASSQGSVQPQHF
TRBV12-3/TRBV12-4	TRBJ2-1	TRBD1	many	TGTGCCAGCAGTGGGGGACAGGGGGCAGGGAATGAGCAGTTCTTC	CASSGGQGAGNEQFF
TRBV28	TRBJ1-1	-	many	TGTGCCAGCAGTACAGGGTTGTTGAACACTGAAGCTTTCTTT	CASSTGLLNTEAFF
TRBV19	TRBJ2-7	-	few	TGTGCCAGTAGTATAGTCTATGAGGGGACCTACGAGCAGTACTTC	CASSIVYEGTYEQYF
TRBV6-2/TRBV6-3	TRBJ2-5	-	many	TGTGCCAGCAGGGATATTGGGAGTTTGGGAGAGACCCAGTACTTC	CASRDIGSLGETQYF
TRBV20-1	TRBJ1-2	-	many	TGCAGTGCTAGTAAAGGGGTCGGCTACACCTTC	CSASKGVGYTF
TRBV18	TRBJ2-2	TRBD1	-	TGTGCCAGCTCACCAGGGACAGGGGATCTCGGGGAGCTGTTTTTT	CASSPGTGDLGELFF
TRBV18	TRBJ2-3	TRBD2	few	TGTGCCAGCTCACCAGTTACTAGCGGGGCCAGCACAGATACGCAGTATTTT	CASSPVTSGASTDTQYF
TRBV28	TRBJ2-1	-	-	TGTACCAGCAGTTTCGAGGGCTCTGAGCAGTTCTTC	CTSSFEGSEQFF
TRBV2	TRBJ1-1	-	many	TGTGCCAGCAGTAGACAGAAAGCGAACACTGAAGCTTTCTTT	CASSRQKANTEAFF
TRBV11-2	TRBJ2-2	TRBD2	-	TGTGCCAGCAGCCCACTGACTAGCGGGAGTAGGGGCACCGGGGAGCTGTTTTTT	CASSPLTSGSRGTGELFF
TRBV24-1	TRBJ2-2	-	few	TGTGCCACCAGTGATCAACCCAACACCGGGGAGCTGTTTTTT	CATSDQPNTGELFF
TRBV28	TRBJ1-2	TRBD1	many	TGTGCCACCCTTCCCGGGACAGTATATGGCTACACCTTC	CATLPGTVYGYTF
TRBV10-2	TRBJ1-1	TRBD1	many	TGCGCCAGCAGTGAAACCGGGACAGGGAACACTGAAGCTTTCTTT	CASSETGTGNTEAFF
TRBV27	TRBJ2-7	-	many	TGTGCCAGCAGGACGTCCTACGAGCAGTACTTC	CASRTSYEQYF
TRBV30	TRBJ2-1	TRBD1	few	TGTGCCTGGACCACCGGGACAGGAAGGAATGAGCAGTTCTTC	CAWTTGTGRNEQFF
TRBV10-3	TRBJ2-3	TRBD2	once	TGTGCCACGGAAGATAGCGGGAGAAAATATGGCACAGATACGCAGTATTTT	CATEDSGRKYGTDTQYF
TRBV10-2	TRBJ2-7	-	many	TGCGCCAGCAGTGAGTCGGCAGCGGAGTCCTACGAGCAGTACTTC	CASSESAAESYEQYF
TRBV5-1	TRBJ2-2	TRBD2	few	TGCGCCAGCAGAACGATAGCGGGAGGCGTTGGGGAGCTGTTTTTT	CASRTIAGGVGELFF
TRBV29-1	TRBJ2-5	-	many	TGCAGCGTTGAAGATCTTCATTTTGCAGGGCCACAAGAGACCCAGTACTTC	CSVEDLHFAGPQETQYF
TRBV10-3	TRBJ2-2	-	many	TGTGCCATCAGTGAGAAGAGCGGAAATTCGAACACCGGGGAGCTGTTTTTT	CAISEKSGNSNTGELFF
TRBV6-1	TRBJ1-1	TRBD1	-	TGTGCCAGCAGCCTTAACAGGGGCCAGAACACTGAAGCTTTCTTT	CASSLNRGQNTEAFF
TRBV6-1	TRBJ2-1	-	many	TGTGCCAGCAGTGAAGAGTACCCCTATTACAATGAGCAGTTCTTC	CASSEEYPYYNEQFF
TRBV28	TRBJ1-5	-	many	TGTGCCAGCAGTTCTTCTCATCAGCCCCAGCATTTT	CASSSSHQPQHF
TRBV19	TRBJ2-3	TRBD2	-	TGTGCCAGTAAAGCGGGATTGGGCACAGATACGCAGTATTTT	CASKAGLGTDTQYF
TRBV7-9	TRBJ2-1	TRBD2	few	TGTGCCAGCAGCTTTACTAGCGGGAGGTACCATGAGCAGTTCTTC	CASSFTSGRYHEQFF
TRBV18	TRBJ1-5	-	many	TGTGCCAGCTCACATAGCAATCAGCCCCAGCATTTT	CASSHSNQPQHF
TRBV4-1	TRBJ1-1	-	few	TGCGCCAGCAGCCAAGCGGGGGCGGGGAACACTGAAGCTTTCTTT	CASSQAGAGNTEAFF
TRBV6-1	TRBJ1-6	TRBD1	-	TGTGCCAGCAGTGTTTGGGTGGACAGGGGTAATTCACCCCTCCACTTT	CASSVWVDRGNSPLHF
TRBV7-2	TRBJ2-3	TRBD2	-	TGTGCCAGCAGCTACGTCGGGGGGGTGGTCACAGATACGCAGTATTTT	CASSYVGGVVTDTQYF
TRBV19	TRBJ2-7	TRBD1	-	TGTGCCACCTCCGGGACAGCGACCTACGAGCAGTACTTC	CATSGTATYEQYF
TRBV7-2	TRBJ2-1	-	-	TGTGCCAGCAGCACCGACACAGGGAATGAGCAGTTCTTC	CASSTDTGNEQFF
TRBV27	TRBJ2-4	TRBD2	many	TGTGCCAGCAGTTTATCGCTAGCGGGAGGACAAAACATTCAGTACTTC	CASSLSLAGGQNIQYF
TRBV11-2	TRBJ2-7	TRBD1	many	TGTGCCAGCAGCTCCAGCAGGACAGGGGGAAGAGAGCAGTACTTC	CASSSSRTGGREQYF
TRBV5-1	TRBJ2-2	-	-	TGCGCCAGCAGCCAACTAGACAACACCGGGGAGCTGTTTTTT	CASSQLDNTGELFF
TRBV28	TRBJ2-7	-	many	TGTGCCAGCAGTTTATCCCTTACAATAATTGAGCAGTACTTC	CASSLSLTIIEQYF
TRBV20-1	TRBJ1-1	-	many	TGCAGTGCTAGAGGGTCCCCAGAGCCTGAAGCTTTCTTT	CSARGSPEPEAFF
TRBV20-1	TRBJ2-5	TRBD2	few	TGCAGTGCTAGAGATCAACTAGCGGGAGTAGGGGAGACCCAGTACTTC	CSARDQLAGVGETQYF
TRBV28	TRBJ2-6	-	few	TGTGCCAGCAGTATCAGGCGCTCTGGGGCCAACGTCCTGACTTTC	CASSIRRSGANVLTF
TRBV19	TRBJ2-1	TRBD2	few	TGTGCCAGTAGTATGACTAGCGGGAGACCCTACAATGAGCAGTTCTTC	CASSMTSGRPYNEQFF